These 18 T cell receptor beta chains came from one sample sequenced in a study of T cells in Graves' hyperthyroidism and ophthalmopathy (dated by TCRdb to about 2019). Libraries were made using multiplex PCR. Sequencer: Illumina HiSeq 2000. The TCR beta CDR3 regions were amplified from RNA transcripts. A first-round RT-PCR of the TCR CDR3 used the HTBI primer set with the Qiagen OneStep RT-PCR kit. TCRdb trimmed the raw reads at Q25, called clones with MiXCR and kept productive beta chains. Here each entry gathers all rows of one CDR3 protein and keeps the most common genes and DNA. The sample has roughly 580,000 distinct CDR3 sequences on record, approximately 14% of them singletons. Clones ranked in the top ten supply 5.8% of the sample. The sequenced sample consisted of blood. These receptors were collected from a woman in her 30s with Graves' hyperthyroidism that later progressed to Graves' ophthalmopathy.

This clonotype was seen many times. The chain links TRBV19 to TRBJ2-1; D tentatively fits TRBD1 or TRBD2 (5 bases each). Germline lookup yields CDR1 LNHDA and CDR2 SQIVND (reference sequence). The ends were cut back, 6 bases at V and 9 bases at J, with 15 bases in the middle. The CDR3 spans 13 residues. The CDR3 region is CASREAGLGEQFF. The CDR3 nucleotides are TGTGCCAGTAGGGAGGCAGGGTTGGGTGAGCAGTTCTTC.

This clonotype was found many times. V gene TRBV9 combines with J gene TRBJ1-2; perhaps TRBD1 as D (6 bases). V was trimmed by 6 bases and J by 5 bases, leaving 17 bases between them. The germline V gene has CDR1 SGDLS and CDR2 YYNGEE. The CDR3 covers 14 residues. CDR3 residues: CASTAAGDNYGYTF. CDR3 sequence (DNA): TGTGCCAGCACAGCGGCAGGGGACAATTATGGCTACACCTTC.

The sample holds a few counts of this clonotype. The chain carries TRBV30 and TRBJ2-1, with 10 bases that match TRBD2. The length of the CDR3 is 16 residues. Per germline, CDR1 GTSNPN and CDR2 SVGIG (reference sequence). After removal of 4 bases from V and 8 bases from J, the junction contained 14 bases not matched to a gene. CDR3 region: CAWTRGLAGELDEQFF. CDR3 coding DNA: TGTGCCTGGACGCGCGGTCTAGCGGGAGAGCTGGATGAGCAGTTCTTC.

J is TRBJ2-7 and V is TRBV4-2; D tentatively reads TRBD1 or TRBD2 (5 bases each). Trimming left V 1 base short and J 3 bases short, with 13 bases between. This CDR3 is built from 15 residues. Germline V gene sequence: CDR1 LGHNA, CDR2 YNFKEQ. The CDR3 bases are TGTGCCAGCAGCCAAGGAGGGGACGCCAACTACGAGCAGTACTTC. Translated, it gives CASSQGGDANYEQYF.

This clonotype was counted ten times or more. CDR3 residues: CASSLDGTNEQYF. The CDR3 DNA is TGCGCCAGCAGCTTGGACGGGACAAACGAGCAGTACTTC. The V and J genes are TRBV5-1 and TRBJ2-7; perhaps TRBD1 as D (6 bases). Germline-derived CDR1 and CDR2 are SGHRS and YFSETQ. The CDR3 extends over 13 amino acids. Between the trimmed V and J ends, which lost 0 bases and 5 bases, there was a span of 9 bases.

This clonotype was seen repeatedly, ten times or more. The chain combines TRBV29-1 with TRBJ2-1; D not resolved. The CDR3 consists of 15 residues. Germline values: CDR1 SQVTM, CDR2 ANQGSEA. V was trimmed by 4 bases and J by 4 bases, leaving 17 bases between them. This CDR3 reads CSVVGPPIAYNEQFF. Here the CDR3 DNA reads TGCAGCGTTGTAGGACCACCTATAGCTTACAATGAGCAGTTCTTC.

This clonotype has a handful of counts. A read error may explain this, as a much larger clone is one base away. The chain has TRBV7-8 and TRBJ2-1, with TRBD1 identical over 7 bases. Losses at the gene ends were 7 bases for V and 7 bases for J; bases not matched to a gene: 10. Germline CDR1 is SGHVS and CDR2 is FQNEAQ. The CDR3 sequence is 14 residues long. The CDR3 nucleotides are TGTGCCAGCAACCTAGGGGGCGTTTGGAATGAGCAGTTCTTC. Translating gives CASNLGGVWNEQFF.

This clonotype has a handful of counts. One junction end does not reproduce the germline sequence, and a read error may be involved. The rearrangement links TRBV14 to TRBJ1-1; 7 bases match TRBD1. The germline gives CDR1 SGHDN, CDR2 FVKESK. The CDR3 is made up of 15 amino acids. Here the CDR3 reads CASSVRQGGRTEAFF. CDR3 sequence (DNA): TGCGCCAGCAGCGTACGACAGGGAGGGAGGACTGAAGCTTTCTTT.

The chain employs TRBV6-1 and TRBJ2-7; 10 bases are shared with TRBD2. CDR3 length: 14 residues. Unmatched junction bases numbered 10, after V lost 7 bases and J lost 7 bases. Germline V gene data show CDR1 as MNHNS and CDR2 as SASEGT. CDR3 sequence reads: CASTKAGGPEEQYF. The CDR3 DNA reads TGTGCCAGCACCAAAGCGGGAGGGCCGGAGGAGCAGTACTTC.

The chain joins TRBV5-1 to TRBJ2-7, with D possibly TRBD2 on 6 matching bases. Trimming pared 5 bases from V and 0 bases from J, leaving 24 bases between. Germline lookup yields CDR1 SGHRS and CDR2 YFSETQ. This CDR3 is 18 amino acids long. Here the CDR3 DNA reads TGCGCCAGCAGGTTGCAGAGTTTGGGACTCCAGAGCTCCTACGAGCAGTACTTC. Its protein product is CASRLQSLGLQSSYEQYF.

This clonotype occurred many times. The chain joins TRBV28 to TRBJ2-5, with D possibly being TRBD1 (5 bases). Germline V lookup: CDR1 MDHEN, CDR2 SYDVKM. This CDR3 comprises 13 residues. V shed 9 bases and J shed 1 base, with 12 bases lying between them. This CDR3 reads CASWTPTQETQYF. The CDR3 nucleotides are TGTGCCAGTTGGACACCTACCCAAGAGACCCAGTACTTC.

This chain's CDR3 is CASSSTIGYTF. Here the CDR3 DNA reads TGTGCCAGCAGCTCTACTATTGGCTACACCTTC. The V gene is TRBV7-9, the J gene TRBJ1-2; D unclear. Germline values: CDR1 SEHNR, CDR2 FQNEAQ (reference sequence). There are 11 residues in the CDR3. V was clipped by 4 bases and J by 7 bases, with 7 bases between them.

The rearrangement uses TRBV6-5 and TRBJ2-5, with 9 bases fitting TRBD2. Trimming at V came to 0 bases and at J to 5 bases, leaving 4 bases not matched to a gene. The CDR3 is made up of 15 amino acids. Germline V lookup: CDR1 MNHEY, CDR2 SVGAGI. In nucleotides, the CDR3 is TGTGCCAGCAGTTACTCTGGCGGGAGGGGGGAGACCCAGTACTTC. It is translated as CASSYSGGRGETQYF.

This clonotype was observed at least ten times. The V gene is TRBV27, the J gene TRBJ1-2; D not certain. Between the trimmed V and J ends, which lost 4 bases and 4 bases, there was a span of 10 bases. Germline loops: CDR1 MNHEY, CDR2 SMNVEV (reference sequence). The CDR3 length is 13 residues. CDR3 bases: TGTGCCAGCAGTTCGACCATCCTCTATGGCTACACCTTC. Protein sequence: CASSSTILYGYTF.

This clonotype has a count of ten or more. The chain has TRBV18 and TRBJ1-1, with D tentatively TRBD1 (5 bases). The germline V and J ends were trimmed by 4 bases and 1 base, with 13 bases remaining between them. CDR3 length: 15 amino acids. CDR1 and CDR2 (germline): KGHSH, LQKENI. As DNA, the CDR3 is TGTGCCAGCTCACGCGCAGGGTCGAAGAACACTGAAGCTTTCTTT. This encodes CASSRAGSKNTEAFF.

This clonotype was counted at least ten times. The chain joins TRBV7-9 to TRBJ2-1, with D possibly matching TRBD1 (6 bases). Trimming pared 4 bases from V and 4 bases from J, leaving 20 bases between. The CDR3 has 17 residues. Germline values: CDR1 SEHNR, CDR2 FQNEAQ (reference sequence). CDR3 residues: CASSSPNTGTPYNEQFF. In nucleotides, the CDR3 is TGTGCCAGCAGCTCCCCGAACACCGGGACACCATACAATGAGCAGTTCTTC.

In its sample, this clonotype was seen a few times. J is TRBJ1-1 and V is TRBV6-4, with D hard to call. CDR3 length equals 15 residues. V shed 5 bases and J shed 1 base, with 14 bases lying between them. Germline loops: CDR1 MRHNA, CDR2 SNTAGT. In DNA form, the CDR3 reads TGTGCCAGCAGTTATCGTGTGAGGGAGAACACTGAAGCTTTCTTT. Amino acids: CASSYRVRENTEAFF.

Note on this clonotype: Compared with germline, one end of the junction differs, possibly owing to a read error. The chain combines TRBV18 with TRBJ2-5; D not certain. The CDR3 is made up of 12 amino acids. Germline V gene data show CDR1 as KGHSH and CDR2 as LQKENI. The CDR3 is CASSPSEETQCF. DNA for the CDR3: TGTGCCAGCTCACCGTCGGAAGAGACCCAGTGCTTC.